One and the same sample provided the 26 T cell receptor beta chains below, sequenced in a study of T cell repertoires in cytomegalovirus infection. MiXCR, run by TCRdb on the reads, gives a single entry per CDR3 protein. Of 150,000 to 200,000 distinct CDR3 sequences in the sample, 28% were seen once. Sequenced sample: PBMCs. The receptors here all came from a human donor in good health (CMV status not recorded). Some clones in this sample may be carry-over from other donors' samples.

The CDR3, as DNA: TGTGCCAGCAGTTTAGACAGGGTCCTAGCCAAAAACATTCAGTACTTC. Translating gives CASSLDRVLAKNIQYF. The chain carries TRBV27 and TRBJ2-4; 7 nucleotides line up with TRBD1. V shed 2 bases, J shed 0 bases, and the junction held 4 bases outside the gene matches. The CDR3 is 16 amino acids. The V gene's germline CDR1 is MNHEY and CDR2 SMNVEV (reference sequence).

This clonotype appeared a few times. The chain carries TRBV6-1 and TRBJ2-5; 7 nucleotides agree with TRBD1. V lost 7 bases to trimming and J lost 4 bases; unmatched junction nucleotides: 12. Germline-derived CDR1 and CDR2 are MNHNS and SASEGT. CDR3 length equals 15 residues. The CDR3 coding sequence is TGTGCCAGCAAACCAACAGGGGCAAGCGGAGAGACCCAGTACTTC. Translated, it gives CASKPTGASGETQYF.

This clonotype was observed a few times. The chain links TRBV5-5 to TRBJ2-5; 10 positions agree with TRBD1. The CDR3 is 17 amino acids. Germline CDR1 is SGHKS and CDR2 is YYEKEE (reference sequence). V lost 0 bases to trimming and J lost 4 bases; unmatched junction nucleotides: 9. The CDR3 reads CASSLGPRQGASETQYF. In DNA, the CDR3 is TGTGCCAGCAGCTTGGGGCCGAGACAGGGGGCATCAGAGACCCAGTACTTC.

The CDR3 loop is CASSPGLAGGPVSYEQYF. Here the CDR3 DNA reads TGCGCCAGCAGCCCGGGACTAGCGGGGGGGCCTGTCTCCTACGAGCAGTACTTC. V gene TRBV4-1 combines with J gene TRBJ2-7, with 16 bases lining up with TRBD2. From germline, CDR1 is MGHRA and CDR2 YSYEKL. With 4 bases clipped from V and 0 bases from J, the junction kept 6 bases outside the gene matches. This CDR3 is 18 amino acids long.

There are a few counts of this clonotype. The V gene is TRBV7-8, the J gene TRBJ2-2; no clear D gene. The CDR3 is 18 residues long. Trimming cost V 2 bases and J 0 bases, with 16 bases left between them. Looked up from germline, CDR1 is SGHVS and CDR2 is FQNEAQ. Here the CDR3 DNA reads TGTGCCAGCAGCTTACGTTATGGCCTAGATTCGAACACCGGGGAGCTGTTTTTT. Translating gives CASSLRYGLDSNTGELFF.

The chain employs TRBV2 and TRBJ1-5; D might be TRBD1 (5 bases). CDR1 and CDR2 (germline): SNHLY, FYNNEI. V was trimmed by 4 bases and J by 3 bases, leaving 16 bases between them. There are 16 residues in the CDR3. This CDR3 reads CASSGYGTDPNQPQHF. The CDR3, as DNA: TGTGCCAGCAGTGGATACGGGACTGATCCCAATCAGCCCCAGCATTTT.

This clonotype appeared a few times. The V and J genes are TRBV14 and TRBJ2-3, with a weak D call TRBD2 (5 bases). Trimming left V 5 bases short and J 0 bases short, with 12 bases between. CDR1 and CDR2 from the germline V gene are SGHDN and FVKESK. The CDR3 sequence is 15 residues long. The DNA for the CDR3 is TGTGCCAGCAGCAGGGCGGGTTCGAGCACAGATACGCAGTATTTT. Translating it yields CASSRAGSSTDTQYF.

In nucleotides, the CDR3 is TGCAGCGTTGAGGAACCAGGGTGGCATGGCTACACCTTC. Encoded protein: CSVEEPGWHGYTF. The chain carries TRBV29-1 and TRBJ1-2; D might be TRBD1 (5 bases). CDR3 length equals 13 residues. Trimming took off 3 bases at V and 6 bases at J, with 14 bases between the two ends. In germline, CDR1 is SQVTM, CDR2 ANQGSEA. The full variable domain, completed using reference TRBV29-1 and TRBJ1-2, is SAVISQKPSRDICQRGTSLTIQCQVDSQVTMMFWYRQQPGQSLTLIATANQGSEATYESGFVIDKFPISRPNLTFSTLTVSNMSPEDSSIYLCSVEEPGWHGYTFGSGTRLTVV.

This clonotype showed up just a few times. This chain connects TRBV5-4 to TRBJ2-2; 8 bases align to TRBD1. The junction had 3 bases not matched to a gene; V was cut back by 3 bases and J by 5 bases. Germline V lookup: CDR1 SGHNT, CDR2 YYREEE (reference sequence). The CDR3 has 14 residues. This chain's CDR3 is CASSWTGRTGELFF. CDR3 in DNA: TGTGCCAGCAGCTGGACAGGGCGAACCGGGGAGCTGTTTTTT.

The V gene is TRBV25-1, the J gene TRBJ1-1; a possible D gene is TRBD1 (5 bases). V shed 1 base and J shed 5 bases, with 14 bases lying between them. Germline lookup yields CDR1 MGHDK and CDR2 SYGVNS. The CDR3 covers 15 residues. In DNA, the CDR3 is TGTGCCAGCAGTGAATCACGAGGGGTGGGTACTGAAGCTTTCTTT. It is translated as CASSESRGVGTEAFF. The full variable domain, its missing parts supplied by reference TRBV25-1 and TRBJ1-1, is EADIYQTPRYLVIGTGKKITLECSQTMGHDKMYWYQQDPGMELHLIHYSYGVNSTEKGDLSSESTVSRIRTEHFPLTLESARPSHTSQYLCASSESRGVGTEAFFGQGTRLTVV.

The V call is TRBV30, the J call TRBJ1-1; D uncertain. Trimming removed 2 bases at V and 0 bases at J, with 16 bases between. The CDR3 contains 16 residues. CDR1 is GTSNPN, CDR2 SVGIG, per germline (reference sequence). The DNA of the CDR3 is TGTGCCTGGAGTTCATGGGGTGGCCGGATGAACACTGAAGCTTTCTTT. Encoded protein: CAWSSWGGRMNTEAFF.

The J gene is TRBJ2-1, the V gene TRBV6-1; D remains ambiguous. This CDR3 comprises 16 residues. V lost 2 bases and J lost 0, with 11 bases in between. Germline loops: CDR1 MNHNS, CDR2 SASEGT. The CDR3 DNA follows: TGTGCCAGCAGTGAAAGGGCAGACCGCTCCTACAATGAGCAGTTCTTC. Translating it yields CASSERADRSYNEQFF.

The gene calls are TRBV4-1 and TRBJ1-5; D gene ambiguous. The germline CDR1 and CDR2 sequences are MGHRA and YSYEKL. Trimming took 1 base from V and 8 from J, leaving 12 bases between them. The CDR3 runs to 14 residues. CDR3 bases: TGCGCCAGCAGCCAAGCGGGCTCCTCAAAGCCCCAGCATTTT. Encoded protein: CASSQAGSSKPQHF.

The chain uses TRBV6-2 or TRBV6-3 and TRBJ2-7; D is unresolved. Trimming pared 8 bases from V and 0 bases from J, leaving 11 bases between. The CDR3 is made up of 13 amino acids. From germline, CDR1 is MNHEY and CDR2 SVGEGT. CDR3 loop: CASALFSSYEQYF. The CDR3, as DNA: TGTGCCAGCGCACTATTCAGCTCCTACGAGCAGTACTTC.

This sequence joins TRBV12-3 or TRBV12-4 and TRBJ1-3, with a possible D match to TRBD1 (5 bases). The CDR3 totals 14 residues. Trimming stripped 6 bases from V and 4 bases from J, with 13 bases between. CDR3 loop: CASRVGARGNTIYF. The CDR3 bases are TGTGCCAGCAGAGTAGGGGCGCGGGGAAACACCATATATTTT.

There are a few counts of this clonotype. The rearrangement links TRBV2 to TRBJ2-3; 7 bases align to TRBD1. After removal of 3 bases from V and 6 bases from J, the junction contained 9 bases not matched to a gene. CDR1 and CDR2 (germline): SNHLY, FYNNEI. This CDR3 is built from 15 residues. In nucleotides, the CDR3 is TGTGCCAGCAGTGATCTCCAGGGGGTAGGGGATACGCAGTATTTT. Protein: CASSDLQGVGDTQYF. The whole variable domain, filled in from reference TRBV2 and TRBJ2-3, reads EPEVTQTPSHQVTQMGQEVILRCVPISNHLYFYWYRQILGQKVEFLVSFYNNEISEKSEIFDDQFSVERPDGSNFTLKIRSTKLEDSAMYFCASSDLQGVGDTQYFGPGTRLTVL.

This clonotype appeared once. V is TRBV19 and J is TRBJ2-5, with TRBD2 matching 11 bases. Germline V lookup: CDR1 LNHDA, CDR2 SQIVND (reference sequence). V was clipped by 3 bases and J by 3 bases; unmatched bases: 3. This CDR3 spans 15 amino acids. The CDR3 DNA follows: TGTGCCAGTAGTATCCGACTAGCGGGGAAAGAGACCCAGTACTTC. This encodes CASSIRLAGKETQYF.

V and J are TRBV14 and TRBJ1-1; D is possibly TRBD1 (5 bases). Deletions cut 4 bases from V and 5 bases from J, with 14 bases between. CDR3 size: 14 residues. Germline V gene lookup returns CDR1 SGHDN and CDR2 FVKESK. CDR3 protein: CASSRVYGGTEAFF. The CDR3 nucleotides read TGTGCCAGCAGCCGAGTTTACGGGGGGACTGAAGCTTTCTTT.

This clonotype was found a few times. The chain recombines TRBV6-2 or TRBV6-3 with TRBJ2-5, with 8 bases matching TRBD2. J lost 7 bases, V lost 5 bases, and 12 bases had no gene match. The CDR3 consists of 15 residues. Germline CDR1 reads MNHEY; CDR2 reads SVGEGT. The CDR3 DNA reads TGTGCCAGCAGTCCGGGAGGGACACCTGATGGGACCCAGTACTTC. Its protein product is CASSPGGTPDGTQYF.

This chain links TRBV28 with TRBJ1-1; the match to TRBD1 covers 10 bases. Trimming removed 6 bases from V and 4 bases from J; junction bases left unmatched: 5. Germline values: CDR1 MDHEN, CDR2 SYDVKM. This CDR3 comprises 14 residues. In nucleotides, the CDR3 is TGTGCCAGCAGGGACAGGGGGTCCTCCACTGAAGCTTTCTTT. Its protein is CASRDRGSSTEAFF.

The chain carries TRBV28 and TRBJ1-1, with 9 bases aligning to TRBD1. In germline, CDR1 is MDHEN, CDR2 SYDVKM. The CDR3 totals 14 residues. V was clipped by 7 bases and J by 5 bases; unmatched bases: 8. CDR3 sequence: CASTLTGGGTEAFF. The CDR3 DNA sequence: TGTGCCAGCACCTTGACAGGGGGTGGGACTGAAGCTTTCTTT.

The chain recombines TRBV11-2 with TRBJ2-1, with D perhaps TRBD1 (7 bases). The CDR3 runs to 15 residues. The V and J ends lost 0 bases and 8 bases respectively, with 14 bases between them. Germline CDR1 reads SGHAT; CDR2 reads FQNNGV. The CDR3 coding sequence is TGTGCCAGCAGCTTAGAGGAGGGGGCAGTTTATGAGCAGTTCTTC. It specifies CASSLEEGAVYEQFF. Supplemented by reference TRBV11-2 and TRBJ2-1, the full variable domain reads EAGVAQSPRYKIIEKRQSVAFWCNPISGHATLYWYQQILGQGPKLLIQFQNNGVVDDSQLPKDRFSAERLKGVDSTLKIQPAKLEDSAVYLCASSLEEGAVYEQFFGPGTRLTVL.

This clonotype was observed a handful of times. The rearrangement links TRBV4-1 to TRBJ2-5, with 9 nucleotides matching TRBD2. Germline loops: CDR1 MGHRA, CDR2 YSYEKL. V dropped 10 bases and J dropped 0; count of bases not matched to a gene: 24. There are 20 residues in the CDR3. The CDR3 DNA reads TGCGCCAACCCCTTACCACGGGGCGGGGGGGCCGAAGAGGACCAAGAGACCCAGTACTTC. Its protein product is CANPLPRGGGAEEDQETQYF.

This clonotype was seen a handful of times. V gene TRBV28 combines with J gene TRBJ1-1, with 9 bases fitting TRBD1. Germline loops: CDR1 MDHEN, CDR2 SYDVKM. CDR3 length equals 14 residues. Trimming took 5 bases from V and 6 from J; bases not matched to a gene: 7. CDR3 coding DNA: TGTGCCAGCAGTCCACGGACAGGGGAGGCTGAAGCTTTCTTT. Its protein product is CASSPRTGEAEAFF.

This clonotype was counted a single time. V usage is TRBV20-1 and J usage is TRBJ2-5, with 11 bases identical to TRBD2. The V gene end was trimmed by 0 bases and the J gene end by 5 bases; junction bases not matched to a gene: 5. Germline CDR1 reads DFQATT; CDR2 reads SNEGSKA (reference sequence). The CDR3 covers 15 residues. The CDR3 region has the DNA TGCAGTGCTAGAGATCTGGGACTAGCGGACGAGACCCAGTACTTC. Its protein is CSARDLGLADETQYF.

V is TRBV7-2 and J is TRBJ1-1, with 8 bases aligning to TRBD1. The CDR3 extends over 15 amino acids. The ends lost 3 bases at V and 1 base at J; junction bases unmatched: 4. Germline lookup yields CDR1 SGHTA and CDR2 FQGNSA. The CDR3, as DNA: TGTGCCAGCAGCTTCGTCGGGACAGGGAACACTGAAGCTTTCTTT. Translated, it gives CASSFVGTGNTEAFF.